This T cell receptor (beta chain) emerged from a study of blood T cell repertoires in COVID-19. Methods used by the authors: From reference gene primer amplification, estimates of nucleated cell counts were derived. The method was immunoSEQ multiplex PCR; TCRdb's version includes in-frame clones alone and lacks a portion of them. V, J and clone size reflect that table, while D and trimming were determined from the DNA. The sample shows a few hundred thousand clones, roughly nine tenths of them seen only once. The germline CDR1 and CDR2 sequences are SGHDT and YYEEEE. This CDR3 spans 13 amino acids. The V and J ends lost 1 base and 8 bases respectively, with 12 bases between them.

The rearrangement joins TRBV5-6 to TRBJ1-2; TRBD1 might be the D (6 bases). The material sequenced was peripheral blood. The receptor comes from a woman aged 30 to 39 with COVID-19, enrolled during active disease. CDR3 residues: CASSLTGMGGYTF. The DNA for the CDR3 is TGTGCCAGCAGCTTGACAGGGATGGGCGGCTACACCTTC.